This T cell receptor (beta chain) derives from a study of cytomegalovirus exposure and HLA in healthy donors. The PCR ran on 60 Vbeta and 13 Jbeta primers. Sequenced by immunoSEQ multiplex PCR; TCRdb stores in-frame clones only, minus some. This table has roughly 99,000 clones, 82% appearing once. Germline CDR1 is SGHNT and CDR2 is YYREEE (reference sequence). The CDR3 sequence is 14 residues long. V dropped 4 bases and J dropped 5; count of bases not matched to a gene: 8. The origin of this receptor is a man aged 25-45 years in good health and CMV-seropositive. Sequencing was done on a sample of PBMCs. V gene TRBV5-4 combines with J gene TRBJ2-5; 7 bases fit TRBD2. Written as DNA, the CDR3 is TGTGCCAGCAGCGCAACGGGGGGTCGGGAGACCCAGTACTTC. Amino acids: CASSATGGRETQYF. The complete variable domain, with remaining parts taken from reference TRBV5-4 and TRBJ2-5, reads ETGVTQSPTHLIKTRGQQVTLRCSSQSGHNTVSWYQQALGQGPQFIFQYYREEENGRGNFPPRFSGLQFPNYSSELNVNALELDDSALYLCASSATGGRETQYFGPGTRLLVL.